Given below is one T cell receptor beta chain in context. Antigen unknown. This sample was taken from a study of T cell repertoires in cytomegalovirus infection. Germline CDR1 and CDR2: LGHDT and YNNKEL (reference sequence). The CDR3 has 16 residues. V lost 5 bases to trimming and J lost 5 bases, with 18 bases between them. General study points: Dominating the ex vivo response were TCR beta clonotypes that were CMV-specific and HLA-C-restricted.

TCRdb re-derived calls from the reads in MiXCR, one entry per CDR3 protein. This sample has some 320,000 distinct CDR3 sequences, with over 7.5% found just once. Sequenced sample: PBMCs. V gene TRBV3-1 combines with J gene TRBJ1-4; D is perhaps TRBD1 (6 bases). The clonotype comes from a human donor in good health (CMV status not recorded). Some clones in this sample may be carry-over from other donors' samples. The CDR3 here is CASSAFRGHTNEKLFF. In DNA form, the CDR3 reads TGTGCCAGCAGCGCCTTCAGGGGACATACGAATGAAAAACTGTTTTTT.